A single TCR beta chain is shown here with its context. As yet, its antigen is unknown. The sequenced template was cDNA made from the entire isolated RNA. The data were produced by immunoSEQ multiplex PCR, yet TCRdb's version contains in-frame clones alone and is incomplete. Among 250,000 to 350,000 clones, roughly 15% were seen once, and the ten largest hold roughly 6.7%. The data stem from a study of beta chain features in type 1 diabetes. Study results and caveats: Shortening that was moderate but significant affected the TCRB CDR3s of Type 1 diabetes patients in all four CD4+ subsets.

Trimming cost V 1 base and J 6 bases, with 3 bases left between them. The CDR3 contains 11 residues. Germline V lookup: CDR1 SGHRS, CDR2 YFSETQ. This chain connects TRBV5-1 to TRBJ2-3, with D hard to call. This TCR derives from a man in his thirties or forties in good health. Sequencing input: central memory CD4+ T cells from blood. The DNA of the CDR3 is TGCGCCAGCAGCTTGCGGGATACGCAGTATTTT. It codes for CASSLRDTQYF.